This TCR beta chain derives from a study of T cells in Graves' hyperthyroidism and ophthalmopathy. What was amplified from RNA transcripts were TCR beta CDR3 regions. RT-PCR in the first round (using the HTBI primer set) targeted the TCR CDR3. TCRdb reprocessed the multiplex PCR reads with MiXCR, giving one entry per CDR3 protein. The sample records some 510,000 distinct CDR3 sequences, 35% to 55% being singletons. Exclusion of a patient resulted from uncontrolled infection, other autoimmune disease, pregnancy or lactation. The CDR3 is 14 amino acids. V lost 5 bases to trimming and J lost 3 bases; unmatched junction nucleotides: 6. Germline V gene lookup returns CDR1 LNHDA and CDR2 SQIVND (reference sequence). Study-wide points: Ophthalmopathy could be told apart from stable hyperthyroidism with a 13 V-J model. Most clonotypes expanded in the thyroid (above 0.001) were also present in blood.

This clonotype was detected many times. Its antigen is not known. Material: peripheral blood or thyroid tissue (not recorded which). The rearrangement uses TRBV19 and TRBJ2-7, with TRBD1 matching over 8 bases. This receptor was identified in a woman aged 18 to 35 with Graves' hyperthyroidism. CDR3 in amino acids: CASSAVGQGYEQYF. CDR3 DNA: TGTGCCAGTAGTGCCGTCGGACAGGGCTACGAGCAGTACTTC.